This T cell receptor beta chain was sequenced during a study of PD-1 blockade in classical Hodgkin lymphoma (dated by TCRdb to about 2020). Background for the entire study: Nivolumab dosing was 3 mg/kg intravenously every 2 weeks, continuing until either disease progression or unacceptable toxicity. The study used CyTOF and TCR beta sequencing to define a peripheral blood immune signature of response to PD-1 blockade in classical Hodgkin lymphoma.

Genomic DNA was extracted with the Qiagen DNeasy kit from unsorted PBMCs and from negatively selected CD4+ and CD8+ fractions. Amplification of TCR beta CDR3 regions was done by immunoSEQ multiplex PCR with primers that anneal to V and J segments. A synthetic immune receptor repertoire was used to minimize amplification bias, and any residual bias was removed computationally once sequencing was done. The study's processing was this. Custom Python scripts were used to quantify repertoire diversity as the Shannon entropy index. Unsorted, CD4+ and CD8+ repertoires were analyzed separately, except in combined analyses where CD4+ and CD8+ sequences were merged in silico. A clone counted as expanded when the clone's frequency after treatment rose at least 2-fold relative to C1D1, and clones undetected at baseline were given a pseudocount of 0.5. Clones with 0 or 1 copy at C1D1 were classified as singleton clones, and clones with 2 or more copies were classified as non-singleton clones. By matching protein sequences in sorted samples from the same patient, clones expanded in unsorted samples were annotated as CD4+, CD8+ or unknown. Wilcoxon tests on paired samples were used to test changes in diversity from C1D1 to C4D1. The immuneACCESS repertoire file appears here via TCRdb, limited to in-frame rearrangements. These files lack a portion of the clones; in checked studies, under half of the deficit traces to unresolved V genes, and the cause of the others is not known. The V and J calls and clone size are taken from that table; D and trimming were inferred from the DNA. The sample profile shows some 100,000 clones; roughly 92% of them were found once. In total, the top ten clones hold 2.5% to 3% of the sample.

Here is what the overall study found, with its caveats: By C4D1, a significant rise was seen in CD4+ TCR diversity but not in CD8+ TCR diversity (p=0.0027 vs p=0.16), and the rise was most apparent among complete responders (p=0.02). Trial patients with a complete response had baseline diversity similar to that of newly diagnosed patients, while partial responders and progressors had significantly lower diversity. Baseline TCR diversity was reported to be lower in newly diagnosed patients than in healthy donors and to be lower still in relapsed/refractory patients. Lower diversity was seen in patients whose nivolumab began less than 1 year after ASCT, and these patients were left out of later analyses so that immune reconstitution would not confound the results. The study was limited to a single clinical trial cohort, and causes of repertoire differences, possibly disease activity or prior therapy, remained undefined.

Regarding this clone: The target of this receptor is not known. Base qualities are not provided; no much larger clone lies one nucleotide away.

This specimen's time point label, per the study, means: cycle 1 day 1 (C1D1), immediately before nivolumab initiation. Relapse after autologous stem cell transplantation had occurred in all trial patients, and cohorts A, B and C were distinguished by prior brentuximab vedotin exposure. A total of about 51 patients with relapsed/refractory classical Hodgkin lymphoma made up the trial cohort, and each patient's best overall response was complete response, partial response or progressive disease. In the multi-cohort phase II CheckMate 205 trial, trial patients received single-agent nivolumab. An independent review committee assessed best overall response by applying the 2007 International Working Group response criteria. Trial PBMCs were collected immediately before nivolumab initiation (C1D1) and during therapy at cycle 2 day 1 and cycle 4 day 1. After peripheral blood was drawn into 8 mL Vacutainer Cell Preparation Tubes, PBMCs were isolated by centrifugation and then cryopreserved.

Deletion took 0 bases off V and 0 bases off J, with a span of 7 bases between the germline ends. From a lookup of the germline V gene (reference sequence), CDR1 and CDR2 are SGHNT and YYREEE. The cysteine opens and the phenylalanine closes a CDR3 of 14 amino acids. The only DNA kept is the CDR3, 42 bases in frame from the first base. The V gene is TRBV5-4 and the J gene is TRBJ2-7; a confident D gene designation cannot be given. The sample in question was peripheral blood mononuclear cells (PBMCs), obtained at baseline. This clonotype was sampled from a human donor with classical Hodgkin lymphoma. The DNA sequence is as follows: TGTGCCAGCAGCTTGGAATTGAGCTCCTACGAGCAGTACTTC. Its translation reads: CASSLELSSYEQYF. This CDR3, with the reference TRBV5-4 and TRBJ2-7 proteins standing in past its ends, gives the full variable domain ETGVTQSPTHLIKTRGQQVTLRCSSQSGHNTVSWYQQALGQGPQFIFQYYREEENGRGNFPPRFSGLQFPNYSSELNVNALELDDSALYLCASSLELSSYEQYFGPGTRLTVT.